In its sample, the clone carrying this T cell receptor (beta chain) was seen once. The sample belongs to a study of shared clonotypes between healthy human individuals. The repertoire was sequenced with immunoSEQ multiplex PCR; TCRdb's copy has only in-frame clones and lacks some. The sample carries millions of clones, over 90% recorded once. V was cut by 3 bases and J by 4 bases, with 7 bases left in between. The CDR3 totals 12 residues. Per the germline V gene, CDR1 is SQVTM and CDR2 is ANQGSEA. The sample was naive CD4+ T cells from PBMCs. Indicated subset: CD45RA+ positively selected. V usage is TRBV29-1 and J usage is TRBJ1-3; D ambiguous. The clonotype was recovered from a man younger than 30 in good health. Some clones in this sample may be carry-over from other donors' samples. This CDR3 is CSVEGSGNTIYF. CDR3 sequence (DNA): TGCAGCGTTGAGGGATCCGGAAACACCATATATTTT.